This TCR beta chain was sequenced during a study of response to subunit inactivated influenza vaccine. General study results and limits: Researchers suggested that each seasonal influenza vaccination recruits few new T cells.

Each CDR3 protein is one row after TCRdb ran MiXCR on the RT-PCR reads. The table records more than 600,000 distinct CDR3 sequences, around 20% of them present only once. Germline-derived CDR1 and CDR2 are SGHTA and FQGNSA. CDR3 size: 14 residues. Trimming at V came to 10 bases and at J to 6 bases, leaving 5 bases not matched to a gene. This clonotype was detected only a few times. Its specificity is unknown. Sequencing was performed on PBMCs from blood, taken 5 days after vaccination. The rearrangement links TRBV7-2 to TRBJ2-2; 13 bases match TRBD2. The receptor's source is a man over 45 who received an inactivated influenza vaccine. The CDR3 DNA sequence: TGTGCCACCGGGACTAGCGGGAAGGCCGGGGAGCTGTTTTTT. It translates to CATGTSGKAGELFF.